The clone carrying this TCR beta chain has at least ten counts. Its antigen is currently unknown. The sample is drawn from a study of neurological immune-mediated disorders. Study-level points and caveats: None of the CDR3 amino acid sequences of expanded clones recurred across subjects, suggesting private repertoires in all groups. The study found the most TCR clonal expansion in HTLV-1-associated myelopathy and the least in multiple sclerosis, below healthy controls.

The time point: longitudinal time-point 2. TCRdb re-called the 5' RACE reads with MiXCR, one entry per CDR3 protein. The table lists tens of thousands of distinct CDR3 sequences, 5.8% of them singletons. The CDR3 runs to 15 residues. CDR1 SGHRS and CDR2 YFSETQ come from the germline V gene. The V and J ends lost 0 bases and 3 bases respectively, with 7 bases between them. Input material: PBMCs. The sequence came from a woman aged 60 to 75 with multiple sclerosis. The chain joins TRBV5-1 to TRBJ1-6; the D is unclear. CDR3 bases: TGCGCCAGCAGCTTGGAGGCGGACTATAATTCACCCCTCCACTTT. Amino acid sequence: CASSLEADYNSPLHF.